These T cell receptor beta chains were read from a single sample in a study of blood T cell repertoires in COVID-19. TCRdb keeps only in-frame clones here, not all; method: immunoSEQ multiplex PCR. The data show some 390,000 clones, 70% to 90% seen once. Sequences were obtained from peripheral blood. The source is a human donor in a cohort sampled during active COVID-19. CDR3s leave out the opening cysteine and the closing phenylalanine or tryptophan. The order of the fields is J gene, CDR3 length, V gene, CDR3 protein.

j_call: TRBJ2-3
cdr3_length: 13
v_call: TRBV5-5
cdr3_aa: ASSSRTEHTDTQY

j_call: TRBJ2-5
cdr3_length: 14
v_call: TRBV19
cdr3_aa: ASSMGQGGAVETQY

j_call: TRBJ1-5
cdr3_length: 12
v_call: TRBV30
cdr3_aa: AWSVQGAGQPQH

j_call: TRBJ1-2
cdr3_length: 13
v_call: TRBV2
cdr3_aa: ASSSRGGEDYGYT

j_call: TRBJ2-7
cdr3_length: 11
v_call: TRBV15
cdr3_aa: ATSRELREEQY

j_call: TRBJ2-1
cdr3_length: 16
v_call: TRBV7-2
cdr3_aa: ASSFLVGGTGTYNEQF

j_call: TRBJ1-5
cdr3_length: 11
v_call: TRBV19
cdr3_aa: APRNRGHQPQH

j_call: TRBJ1-1
cdr3_length: 11
v_call: TRBV6-5
cdr3_aa: ASRIQGNTEAF

j_call: TRBJ1-1
cdr3_length: 19
v_call: TRBV3-1/TRBV3-2
cdr3_aa: ASSQGSPFTGHRRGTTEAF

j_call: TRBJ1-4
cdr3_length: 13
v_call: TRBV2
cdr3_aa: ASREETESNEKLF

j_call: TRBJ2-3
cdr3_length: 12
v_call: TRBV30
cdr3_aa: AWSVRRGGDTQY

j_call: TRBJ1-1
cdr3_length: 17
v_call: TRBV3-1/TRBV3-2
cdr3_aa: ASSQEAFKLGQTNTEAF

j_call: TRBJ1-1
cdr3_length: 12
v_call: TRBV20-1
cdr3_aa: SASISGTGSGAF

j_call: TRBJ1-1
cdr3_length: 12
v_call: TRBV28
cdr3_aa: ASTLRDMNTEAF

j_call: TRBJ1-5
cdr3_length: 8
v_call: TRBV28
cdr3_aa: ASGDQPQH

j_call: TRBJ2-3
cdr3_length: 11
v_call: TRBV30
cdr3_aa: AWSGGNTDTQY

j_call: TRBJ1-6
cdr3_length: 13
v_call: TRBV6-2/TRBV6-3
cdr3_aa: ASSYEREINSPLH

j_call: TRBJ2-7
cdr3_length: 14
v_call: TRBV27
cdr3_aa: ASRLWDGQGEYEQY

j_call: TRBJ1-4
cdr3_length: 15
v_call: TRBV7-9
cdr3_aa: ASSLAVHRGVDEKLF

j_call: TRBJ1-6
cdr3_length: 14
v_call: TRBV6-4
cdr3_aa: ASSRDSNRLNSPLH

j_call: TRBJ1-1
cdr3_length: 15
v_call: TRBV11-3
cdr3_aa: ASSFPGPHYMNTEAF

j_call: TRBJ1-1
cdr3_length: 13
v_call: TRBV4-1
cdr3_aa: ASSQGKAPNTEAF

j_call: TRBJ1-6
cdr3_length: 15
v_call: TRBV9
cdr3_aa: ASSPRQGSSYNSPLH

j_call: TRBJ2-5
cdr3_length: 14
v_call: TRBV9
cdr3_aa: ASSPWGRGLWETQY

j_call: TRBJ1-1
cdr3_length: 12
v_call: TRBV15
cdr3_aa: ATSMGHLNTEAF

j_call: TRBJ2-2
cdr3_length: 12
v_call: TRBV19
cdr3_aa: ASKWDRNTGELF

j_call: TRBJ2-7
cdr3_length: 13
v_call: TRBV29-1
cdr3_aa: SVEARGPSSYEQY

j_call: TRBJ1-6
cdr3_length: 11
v_call: TRBV2
cdr3_aa: ASSRDRVSSLH

j_call: TRBJ2-7
cdr3_length: 11
v_call: TRBV12-3/TRBV12-4
cdr3_aa: ASSLGWGDEQY

j_call: TRBJ2-5
cdr3_length: 16
v_call: TRBV5-5
cdr3_aa: ASSFPGAGGPQQETQY

j_call: TRBJ1-1
cdr3_length: 17
v_call: TRBV6-6
cdr3_aa: ASSPRNYYPPGYHTEAF

j_call: TRBJ1-6
cdr3_length: 11
v_call: TRBV7-9
cdr3_aa: ASSLEFGQPLH

j_call: TRBJ1-3
cdr3_length: 12
v_call: TRBV19
cdr3_aa: ASSPVASGNTIY

j_call: TRBJ2-1
cdr3_length: 13
v_call: TRBV4-2
cdr3_aa: ASSQGYGTYNEQF

j_call: TRBJ1-1
cdr3_length: 13
v_call: TRBV2
cdr3_aa: ASSEGAVGNTEAF

j_call: TRBJ1-1
cdr3_length: 12
v_call: TRBV5-1
cdr3_aa: ASKETGEDTEAF

j_call: TRBJ1-3
cdr3_length: 14
v_call: TRBV3-1/TRBV3-2
cdr3_aa: ASSPSTGALGNTIY

j_call: TRBJ2-5
cdr3_length: 13
v_call: TRBV19
cdr3_aa: ASSTGSGARETQY

j_call: TRBJ2-1
cdr3_length: 14
v_call: TRBV7-8
cdr3_aa: ASSFSGPFSYNEQF

j_call: TRBJ2-3
cdr3_length: 15
v_call: TRBV5-4
cdr3_aa: ASSLGLAGGMGDTQY

j_call: TRBJ1-1
cdr3_length: 12
v_call: TRBV10-3
cdr3_aa: AISESKSMREAF

j_call: TRBJ1-1
cdr3_length: 13
v_call: TRBV2
cdr3_aa: ASSDRQGMRSEAF

j_call: TRBJ2-7
cdr3_length: 12
v_call: TRBV30
cdr3_aa: AWNPTGGLIEQY

j_call: TRBJ2-7
cdr3_length: 12
v_call: TRBV4-1
cdr3_aa: ASSQVGGPDEQY

j_call: TRBJ2-7
cdr3_length: 17
v_call: TRBV7-8
cdr3_aa: ASSLVGSSEPGQAYEQY